The 3 T cell receptor beta chains below all came from one sample that was sequenced in a study of blood T cell repertoires in COVID-19. Sequenced by immunoSEQ multiplex PCR; TCRdb stores in-frame clones only, minus some. The sample records 250,000 to 350,000 clones, 70% to 90% being singletons. Sequencing input: PBMCs or T cells enriched from blood (not recorded which). Receptors originate from a woman under 40 who had recovered from COVID-19.

This clone was counted a few times. The rearrangement links TRBV2 to TRBJ2-3; the match to TRBD2 covers 14 bases. The CDR3 covers 17 residues. The germline CDR1 and CDR2 sequences are SNHLY and FYNNEI. Losses at the gene ends were 6 bases for V and 2 bases for J; bases not matched to a gene: 7. The CDR3 region has the DNA TGTGCCAGCAGGGACCCGGGACTAGCGGGGGACACAGATACGCAGTATTTT. Translating gives CASRDPGLAGDTDTQYF.

The V and J genes are TRBV5-1 and TRBJ1-1, with 9 bases matching TRBD1. Trimming removed 4 bases from V and 6 bases from J; junction bases left unmatched: 4. CDR1 SGHRS and CDR2 YFSETQ come from the germline V gene. The CDR3 covers 13 residues. The CDR3 coding sequence is TGCGCCAGCAGCGTAACAGGGGGCCCTGAAGCTTTCTTT. This sequence encodes CASSVTGGPEAFF.

The chain couples TRBV27 to TRBJ1-2; D unclear. This CDR3 has 14 residues. The ends were cut back, 5 bases at V and 4 bases at J, with 14 bases in the middle. Per germline, CDR1 MNHEY and CDR2 SMNVEV (reference sequence). The CDR3 sequence: CASSPAGWSYGYTF. In nucleotides, the CDR3 is TGTGCCAGCAGTCCCGCGGGGTGGAGCTATGGCTACACCTTC.